This TCR beta chain comes out of a study of patients and donors after allogeneic stem cell transplantation. One entry per CDR3 protein, called by TCRdb with MiXCR from the RT-PCR reads. The table lists about 960,000 distinct CDR3 sequences, 15% to 20% of them singletons. CDR1 is DFQATT and CDR2 is SNEGSKA in the germline V gene (reference sequence). Deletions cut 0 bases from V and 4 bases from J, with 19 bases between. The length of the CDR3 is 17 residues. The specimen was blood, either unsorted or a sorted T cell fraction (not recorded which). This clonotype was obtained from a human donor who was either an allogeneic HSCT recipient or a stem cell or donor lymphocyte infusion donor (not recorded which). It is not recorded whose cells these are; they may come from a transplant donor. The chain employs TRBV20-1 and TRBJ2-1; unclear D gene. The CDR3 DNA follows: TGCAGTGCTAGAGATCCCATGGGCCCAATAGGTTACAATGAGCAGTTCTTC. Encoded protein: CSARDPMGPIGYNEQFF.